Below, 2 T cell receptor beta chains from the same sample are listed, as sequenced in a study of molecular identifiers for immune sequencing clone quantification. Using its own MiXCR run on the PCR reads, TCRdb lists one record per CDR3 protein. The sample includes 460,000 or so distinct CDR3 sequences, about 21% of them seen just once. Input material: naive CD8+ T cells from blood, with Jurkat cell RNA spiked in. Subset defined: FACS-sorted CD8+CD4-CCR7+CD45RA+ naive T cells. The receptors here all came from a human donor in good health. Some libraries in this study had Jurkat cell RNA spiked in.

The gene calls are TRBV4-3 and TRBJ2-7; 8 nucleotides match TRBD1. This CDR3 has 15 residues. Germline values: CDR1 LGHNA, CDR2 YSLEER. V shed 1 base and J 2 bases; nucleotides not matched to a gene: 4. CDR3: CASSQGTGITYEQYF. In nucleotides, the CDR3 is TGCGCCAGCAGCCAAGGGACAGGGATTACCTACGAGCAGTACTTC.

This clonotype was detected a few times. The rearrangement uses TRBV20-1 and TRBJ2-2; 10 nucleotides match TRBD1. Trimming took 1 base from V and 6 from J; bases not matched to a gene: 14. Germline V lookup: CDR1 DFQATT, CDR2 SNEGSKA (reference sequence). There are 18 residues in the CDR3. CDR3 region: CSARGTTGGTGASGELFF. CDR3 in DNA: TGCAGTGCTAGAGGAACCACGGGGGGGACAGGGGCGTCCGGGGAGCTGTTTTTT.